These T cell receptor beta chains were read from a single sample in a study of blood T cell repertoires in COVID-19. Assay: immunoSEQ multiplex PCR; the TCRdb copy retains only in-frame clones and omits some. The sample lists over 65,000 clones, roughly 80% occurring once. Sequencing was performed on peripheral blood. Every receptor here comes from a woman in her forties with active or convalescent COVID-19. CDR3s include the opening cysteine and the closing phenylalanine or tryptophan. D genes are given only for firm matches. The size entry is marked missing in some rows and otherwise reads once, few, many or a size class.

clone size | J gene | D gene | V gene | CDR3 DNA | CDR3 protein
. | TRBJ2-3 | TRBD1 | TRBV6-1 | TGTGCCAGCAGTGAAAGGGGGCTGCGCACAGATACGCAGTATTTT | CASSERGLRTDTQYF
. | TRBJ1-2 | . | TRBV2 | TGTGCCAGTGCAGGGGAAAACTATGGCTACACCTTC | CASAGENYGYTF
. | TRBJ1-6 | . | TRBV5-1 | TGCGCCAGCAGGACCGCCCCTGGGACATACAATTCACCCCTCCACTTT | CASRTAPGTYNSPLHF
. | TRBJ1-1 | . | TRBV19 | TGTGCCAGTAGTATGGGAGCTAGTGGGTCGGCTTTCTTT | CASSMGASGSAFF
. | TRBJ1-1 | TRBD1 | TRBV7-9 | TGTGCCAGCAGTGGACAGGAGAACACTGAAGCTTTCTTT | CASSGQENTEAFF
. | TRBJ2-2 | . | TRBV11-2 | TGTGCCAGCAGCTTAGGTATCGGGGAGCTGTTTTTT | CASSLGIGELFF
. | TRBJ2-1 | . | TRBV20-1 | TGCAGTGCTACTCTAGCCAATGAGCAGTTCTTC | CSATLANEQFF
few | TRBJ1-1 | . | TRBV5-5 | TGTGCCAGCAGCCCACGGGGGGTCATGAACACTGAAGCTTTCTTT | CASSPRGVMNTEAFF
. | TRBJ1-2 | TRBD1 | TRBV24-1 | TGTGCCTCCAGCGGGCGGACAGGGGAAGGCTACACCTTC | CASSGRTGEGYTF
. | TRBJ1-6 | TRBD1 | TRBV10-3 | TGTGCCACCGAGGGACAGTCTAATTCACCCCTCCACTTT | CATEGQSNSPLHF
. | TRBJ2-7 | . | TRBV5-6 | TGTGCCAGCAGCTTTTCAGGAAGCTACGAGCAGTACTTC | CASSFSGSYEQYF
. | TRBJ2-5 | TRBD2 | TRBV7-2 | TGTGCCAGCAGCTTAGGATTAGCGGGAGGGCCTCGGGAGACCCAGTACTTC | CASSLGLAGGPRETQYF
few | TRBJ2-1 | . | TRBV3-1/TRBV3-2 | TGTGCCAGCAGCCAAGGACAGGCCTACAATGAGCAGTTCTTC | CASSQGQAYNEQFF
. | TRBJ2-7 | . | TRBV28 | TGTGCCAGCAGTTCCTGGGGGGAACACACTCCCTACCAGTTCGACTACGAGCAGTACTTC | CASSSWGEHTPYQFDYEQYF
. | TRBJ2-5 | . | TRBV24-1 | TGTGCCACCAGTGATGACTCCGGGACACCAGCTTTTCCGACCCAGTACTTC | CATSDDSGTPAFPTQYF
. | TRBJ2-4 | . | TRBV12-5 | TGTGCTAGTGGCCCCGGGAATATAGCCAAAAACATTCAGTACTTC | CASGPGNIAKNIQYF
few | TRBJ2-2 | . | TRBV7-6 | TGTGCCAGCAGCTTATCCCTAACCGGGGAGCTGTTTTTT | CASSLSLTGELFF
. | TRBJ1-2 | . | TRBV28 | TGTGCCAGCAGTTCACTTATAGGCCCCCGGGGGTTGTCCTATGGCTACACCTTC | CASSSLIGPRGLSYGYTF
few | TRBJ2-7 | . | TRBV10-3 | TGTGCCATCAGTGAGTCGATCACAGTCTCCTACGAGCAGTACTTC | CAISESITVSYEQYF
. | TRBJ2-1 | TRBD2 | TRBV23-1 | TGCGCCAGCAACTCAAGGCCCCACTCGCGTCCTAGCGGAGTCTCCTACAATGAGCAGTTCTTC | CASNSRPHSRPSGVSYNEQFF
. | TRBJ1-2 | TRBD1 | TRBV10-1 | TGCGCCAGCAGTCCGGACAGGTTCTATGGCTACACCTTC | CASSPDRFYGYTF
. | TRBJ2-5 | TRBD1 | TRBV5-1 | TGCGCCAGCAGCTTGGGGCCAGGGGGAGAGACCCAGTACTTC | CASSLGPGGETQYF
. | TRBJ2-1 | TRBD2 | TRBV29-1 | TGCAGCGTTGTCTGGGCGGGAGTGGACAATGAGCAGTTCTTC | CSVVWAGVDNEQFF
. | TRBJ1-6 | . | TRBV7-8 | TGTGCCAGCAGCTTAATTGGGCTATCACCCCTCCACTTT | CASSLIGLSPLHF
. | TRBJ1-2 | . | TRBV6-2/TRBV6-3 | TGTGCCAGCAGCCTCTCCGGGATGTTGGGCTACACCTTC | CASSLSGMLGYTF
. | TRBJ2-5 | TRBD2 | TRBV27 | TGTGCCAGCAGTTTATCCAGCGGGGGAGCTTTGTGGGAGACCCAGTACTTC | CASSLSSGGALWETQYF
. | TRBJ1-2 | . | TRBV12-3/TRBV12-4 | TGTGCCAGCAGCAACAGGGTCAACTATGGCTACACCTTC | CASSNRVNYGYTF
. | TRBJ2-5 | TRBD1 | TRBV5-1 | TGCGCCAGCAGCCGTACAGGGGCATCGGGGCAAGAGACCCAGTACTTC | CASSRTGASGQETQYF
many | TRBJ1-5 | . | TRBV19 | TGTGCCAGTAGTATTACCGACTTCCAGCCCCAGCATTTT | CASSITDFQPQHF
. | TRBJ2-7 | . | TRBV18 | TGTGCCAGCTCACCAACGGGTTTGACAGGTGCTGAGCAGTACTTC | CASSPTGLTGAEQYF
. | TRBJ1-1 | . | TRBV28 | TGTGCCAGCAGTTTTCCCAGGTCAGGGCGGGGAACTGAAGCTTTCTTT | CASSFPRSGRGTEAFF
. | TRBJ2-4 | TRBD2 | TRBV28 | TGTGCCAGCATGACTAGCTCCGGGGCCAAAAACATTCAGTACTTC | CASMTSSGAKNIQYF
. | TRBJ2-1 | . | TRBV5-1 | TGCGCCAGCACCCCAATAAGTCAGGGGAATGAGCAGTTCTTC | CASTPISQGNEQFF
. | TRBJ2-7 | TRBD2 | TRBV7-2 | TGTGCCAGCAGCGGGGGACTAGCGGGTCAGGGGCAGTACTTC | CASSGGLAGQGQYF
. | TRBJ1-5 | . | TRBV9 | TGTGCCAGCACCCTAGAGGCCCCGTGGCCCCAGCATTTT | CASTLEAPWPQHF
. | TRBJ1-1 | . | TRBV2 | TGTGCCAGCAGTGAAGTCTTCGACAGGAACACTGAAGCTTTCTTT | CASSEVFDRNTEAFF
. | TRBJ1-3 | TRBD1 | TRBV28 | TGTGCCAGCAGTGCGACAGGGGCTTTTCGCGGAAACACCATATATTTT | CASSATGAFRGNTIYF
. | TRBJ2-5 | . | TRBV19 | TGTGCCAGTAGTCCGATGAGAGACAGTGAAGAGACCCAGTACTTC | CASSPMRDSEETQYF
. | TRBJ1-4 | . | TRBV28 | TGTGCCAGCAGTGCAGGGTTGGATGAAAAACTGTTTTTT | CASSAGLDEKLFF
once | TRBJ1-2 | TRBD1 | TRBV4-2 | TGTGCCAGCAGCCCTAATCCACAACAGGGGATGGGCTATGGCTACACCTTC | CASSPNPQQGMGYGYTF
. | TRBJ1-2 | . | TRBV4-3 | TGCGCCAGCAGCGGTGGCAGGAACTATGGCTACACCTTC | CASSGGRNYGYTF
. | TRBJ1-5 | . | TRBV25-1 | TGTGCCAGCAGTGAATACGGTAATCAGCCCCAGCATTTT | CASSEYGNQPQHF
. | TRBJ1-1 | TRBD1 | TRBV18 | TGTGCCAGCTCACCGAACAGGGGTGAAGCTTTCTTT | CASSPNRGEAFF
. | TRBJ2-2 | TRBD1 | TRBV11-2 | TGTGCCAGCAGCACCGACAGGGTGACCGGGGAGCTGTTTTTT | CASSTDRVTGELFF
few | TRBJ1-3 | TRBD1 | TRBV28 | TGTGCCAGCAGCCCATCAGGGGGCACTGGAAACACCATATATTTT | CASSPSGGTGNTIYF
. | TRBJ1-2 | . | TRBV7-9 | TGTGCCAGCAATCCGCCTGGGGGGATCTATGGCTACACCTTC | CASNPPGGIYGYTF
. | TRBJ1-1 | . | TRBV21-1 | TGTGCCAGCAGCAATTTTATCGACAGGGTTAACACTGAAGCTTTCTTT | CASSNFIDRVNTEAFF
. | TRBJ2-7 | TRBD2 | TRBV7-2 | TGTGCCAGCAGCCCCCCGGGACTAGCGGTTTATGAGCAGTACTTC | CASSPPGLAVYEQYF
. | TRBJ1-5 | . | TRBV10-3 | TGTGCCATCAGTGATCGAGGGAATAGCAATCAGCCCCAGCATTTT | CAISDRGNSNQPQHF
. | TRBJ2-7 | TRBD1 | TRBV6-5 | TGTGCCAGCAGGGCCCGGGACAGGGGCACCTACGAGCAGTACTTC | CASRARDRGTYEQYF
. | TRBJ2-7 | . | TRBV20-1 | TGCAGTGCTCGTAGCCCCTACGAGCAGTACTTC | CSARSPYEQYF
. | TRBJ2-5 | TRBD1 | TRBV18 | TGTGCCAGCTCACCACCGGGACAGATACAAGAGACCCAGTACTTC | CASSPPGQIQETQYF
. | TRBJ1-2 | . | TRBV4-1 | TGCGCCAGCAGCCCGACAGCCACTAACTATGGCTACACCTTC | CASSPTATNYGYTF